This T cell receptor (beta chain) emerged from a study of T cells in Graves' hyperthyroidism and ophthalmopathy. Notes on the study in general: Appearing also in blood were most of the thyroid clonotypes expanded above 0.001.

Regions amplified from RNA transcripts were the TCR beta CDR3 regions. TCR CDR3 underwent first-round RT-PCR with the HTBI primer set. TCRdb re-derived calls from the multiplex PCR reads in MiXCR, one entry per CDR3 protein. Of some 510,000 distinct CDR3 sequences detected, around 20% appear once; the ten largest clones hold 26%. Stable Graves' hyperthyroidism denoted no ophthalmopathy progression over 18 months. Patients were aged 18 to 65, had disease duration under 2 months, and had newly diagnosed hyperthyroidism. PBMCs came from around 9.7 ml fresh peripheral blood. This clonotype has ten or more counts. Its antigen is unidentified. This TCR came from a man aged 18-30 years with Graves' hyperthyroidism. The material sequenced was blood.

The CDR3 nucleotides are TGTGCCAGCGGACGGACAGGGGTTAATCAGCCCCAGCATTTT. The encoded protein is CASGRTGVNQPQHF. The chain carries TRBV28 and TRBJ1-5, with TRBD1 identical over 9 bases. The CDR3 extends over 14 amino acids. CDR1 is MDHEN and CDR2 is SYDVKM in the germline V gene. Trimming at V came to 8 bases and at J to 4 bases, leaving 6 bases not matched to a gene.